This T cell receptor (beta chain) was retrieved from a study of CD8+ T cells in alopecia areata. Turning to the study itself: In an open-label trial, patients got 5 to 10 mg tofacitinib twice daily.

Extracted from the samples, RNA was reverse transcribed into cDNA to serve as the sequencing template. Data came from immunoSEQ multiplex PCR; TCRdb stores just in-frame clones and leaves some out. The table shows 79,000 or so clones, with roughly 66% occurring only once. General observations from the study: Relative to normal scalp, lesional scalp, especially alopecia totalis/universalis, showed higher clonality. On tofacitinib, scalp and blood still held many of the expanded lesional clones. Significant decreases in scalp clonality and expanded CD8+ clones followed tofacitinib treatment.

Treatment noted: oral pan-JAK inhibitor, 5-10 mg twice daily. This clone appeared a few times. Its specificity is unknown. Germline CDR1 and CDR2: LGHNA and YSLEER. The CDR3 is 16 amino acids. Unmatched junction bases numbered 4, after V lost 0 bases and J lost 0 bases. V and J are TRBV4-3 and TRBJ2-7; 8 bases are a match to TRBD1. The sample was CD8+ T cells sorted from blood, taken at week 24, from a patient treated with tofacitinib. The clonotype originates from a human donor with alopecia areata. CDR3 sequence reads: CASSQDYQGASYEQYF. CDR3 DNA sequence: TGCGCCAGCAGCCAAGACTACCAGGGGGCCTCCTACGAGCAGTACTTC.